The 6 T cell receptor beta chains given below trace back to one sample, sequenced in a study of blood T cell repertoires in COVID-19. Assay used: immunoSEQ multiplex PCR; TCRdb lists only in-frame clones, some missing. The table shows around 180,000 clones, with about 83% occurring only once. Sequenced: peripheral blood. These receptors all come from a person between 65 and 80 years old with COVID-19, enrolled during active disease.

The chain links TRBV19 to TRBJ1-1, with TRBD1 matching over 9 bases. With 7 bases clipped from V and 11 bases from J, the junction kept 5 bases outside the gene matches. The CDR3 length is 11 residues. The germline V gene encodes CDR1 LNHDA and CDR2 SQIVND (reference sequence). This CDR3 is CASTRDREAFF. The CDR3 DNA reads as TGTGCCAGTACCCGGGACAGGGAGGCTTTCTTT.

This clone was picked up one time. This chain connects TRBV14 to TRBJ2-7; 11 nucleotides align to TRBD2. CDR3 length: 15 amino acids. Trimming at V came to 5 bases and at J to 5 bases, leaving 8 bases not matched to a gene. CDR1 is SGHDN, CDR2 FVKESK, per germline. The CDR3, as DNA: TGTGCCAGCAGCGCGCTAGCGGGAGGTTATAACGAGCAGTACTTC. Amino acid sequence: CASSALAGGYNEQYF.

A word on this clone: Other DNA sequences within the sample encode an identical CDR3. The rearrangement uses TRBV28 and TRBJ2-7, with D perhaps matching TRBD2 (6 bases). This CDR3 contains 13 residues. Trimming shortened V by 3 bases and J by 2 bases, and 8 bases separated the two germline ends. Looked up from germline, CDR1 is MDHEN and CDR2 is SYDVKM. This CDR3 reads CASSFSGAYEQYF. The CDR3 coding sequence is TGTGCCAGCAGTTTCTCGGGGGCCTACGAGCAGTACTTC.

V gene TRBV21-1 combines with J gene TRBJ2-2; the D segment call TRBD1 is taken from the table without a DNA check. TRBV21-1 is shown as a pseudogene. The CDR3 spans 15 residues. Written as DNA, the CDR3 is TGTGCCAGCAGCATAGAGACAGACCACACCGGGGAGCTGTTTTTT. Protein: CASSIETDHTGELFF.

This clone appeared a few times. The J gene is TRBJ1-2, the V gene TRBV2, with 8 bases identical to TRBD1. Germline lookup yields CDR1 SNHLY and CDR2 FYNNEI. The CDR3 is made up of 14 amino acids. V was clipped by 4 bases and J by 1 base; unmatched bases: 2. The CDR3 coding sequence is TGTGCCAGCAGTGCCAGGGGGCTTAACTATGGCTACACCTTC. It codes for CASSARGLNYGYTF. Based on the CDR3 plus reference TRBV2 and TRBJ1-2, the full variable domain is EPEVTQTPSHQVTQMGQEVILRCVPISNHLYFYWYRQILGQKVEFLVSFYNNEISEKSEIFDDQFSVERPDGSNFTLKIRSTKLEDSAMYFCASSARGLNYGYTFGSGTRLTVV.

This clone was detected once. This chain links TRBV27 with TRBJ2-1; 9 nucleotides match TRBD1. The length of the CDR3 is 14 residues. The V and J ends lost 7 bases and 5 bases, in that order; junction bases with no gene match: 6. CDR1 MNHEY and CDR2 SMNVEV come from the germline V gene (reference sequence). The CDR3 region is CASNRDRANNEQFF. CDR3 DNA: TGTGCCAGCAACCGGGACAGGGCCAACAATGAGCAGTTCTTC.